This T cell receptor (beta chain) was captured by sequencing in a study of cytomegalovirus exposure and HLA in healthy donors. CDR3 length equals 10 residues. 60 Vbeta and 13 Jbeta primers were used in PCR. Original analysis: Approximately 79 million unique TCR beta chains, some 9.9 million of them shared, were counted by a later analysis. The table came from immunoSEQ multiplex PCR; TCRdb's copy has only in-frame clones and leaves some out. That table gives V, J and clone size, and the DNA gave D and trimming. Here the sample spans about 69,000 clones, 65% to 70% being singletons. Remarks on this clone: Its antigen is not identified. One end of the junction varies from germline; a read error may be responsible.

General study results and limits: Rare TCR sequences predominated, though certain public TCRs were found in many donors. There were some V segments, including TRBV6-2 and TRBV6-3, excluded as indistinguishable. Based on reports, TCR beta sequences accurately predicted HLA-A and HLA-B alleles for most subjects.

The sequence was collected from a male donor in good health and CMV-seropositive. The sequencing input was PBMCs. V usage is TRBV5-3 and J usage is TRBJ2-7; a weak D match, TRBD1 (5 bases). TRBV5-3 belongs to the ORF category, with a function that is uncertain. CDR3 bases: TGTGCCAGGGATCTGGACATATCCCACTTC. It codes for CARDLDISHF.